This entry concerns a single T cell receptor beta chain. The same CDR3 can be traced to other DNA sequences in this sample. Amplification used 60 Vbeta primers and 13 Jbeta primers. Sequencing was performed with immunoSEQ multiplex PCR; in TCRdb, only in-frame clones are kept and a portion is missing. The profile shows 95,000 to 150,000 clones, 70% to 80% of them singletons. CDR3 length: 14 residues. Germline trimming cut 5 bases from V and 2 bases from J; bases unmatched to any gene: 5. Germline CDR1 reads SEHNR; CDR2 reads FQNEAQ (reference sequence). This specimen belongs to a study of cytomegalovirus exposure and HLA in healthy donors.

V is TRBV7-9 and J is TRBJ1-1, with 7 bases matching TRBD1. Specimen: PBMCs. The sequence derives from a woman aged 40 to 49 in good health and CMV-seropositive. This CDR3 reads CASSPGQTNTEAFF. The CDR3, as DNA: TGTGCCAGCAGCCCGGGACAGACCAACACTGAAGCTTTCTTT.